The 13 T cell receptor beta chains presented below share a single source sample, sequenced in a study of blood T cell repertoires in COVID-19 (dated by TCRdb to 2018 to 2020). The library was obtained by the immunoSEQ multiplex PCR assay. The table was pulled from immuneACCESS by TCRdb, which kept in-frame rearrangements only. Such tables lose some clones; where checked, under half of the loss comes from unresolved V genes, and the rest has no known cause. For this sample there are about 240,000 clones; roughly 90% appear just once. The leading ten clones occupy about 7% of the sample. Sample: peripheral blood. Receptors originate from a man aged 60 to 69 who had recovered from COVID-19.

The chain uses TRBV4-2 and TRBJ2-2; weak D call: TRBD2 (5 bases). Germline loops: CDR1 LGHNA, CDR2 YNFKEQ. Trimming pared 4 bases from V and 7 bases from J, leaving 7 bases between. The length of the CDR3 is 12 residues. The CDR3 loop is CASSLGGGELFF. The CDR3 DNA follows: TGTGCCAGCAGCCTTGGAGGCGGGGAGCTGTTTTTT.

The chain has TRBV6-5 and TRBJ2-1, with 11 bases fitting TRBD2. V lost 4 bases to trimming and J lost 6 bases; unmatched junction nucleotides: 2. CDR3 length: 14 amino acids. CDR1 is MNHEY and CDR2 is SVGAGI in the germline V gene. CDR3 amino acids: CASSLGLAGNEQFF. Here the CDR3 DNA reads TGTGCCAGCAGTTTAGGACTAGCGGGCAATGAGCAGTTCTTC.

The chain uses TRBV5-8 and TRBJ1-2, with D possibly TRBD1 on 5 matching bases. There are 15 residues in the CDR3. The germline V gene has CDR1 SGHTS and CDR2 YDEGEE. V lost 3 bases to trimming and J lost 4 bases, with 16 bases between them. For the CDR3, the DNA is TGTGCCAGCAGCTGGGCGGGGGAATTGGGCTATGGCTACACCTTC. Amino acid sequence: CASSWAGELGYGYTF.

The chain carries TRBV19 and TRBJ2-4, with D possibly TRBD2 on 5 matching bases. Trimming removed 0 bases at V and 6 bases at J, with 6 bases between. CDR1 is LNHDA and CDR2 is SQIVND in the germline V gene (reference sequence). This CDR3 is built from 13 residues. The CDR3 loop reads CASSIDRGNIQYF. The DNA for the CDR3 is TGTGCCAGTAGTATAGATCGGGGAAACATTCAGTACTTC.

The CDR3, as DNA: TGTGCCAGCAGTGAAGCGGTCGGGTTTGCGGCCCTCCACTTT. Translating gives CASSEAVGFAALHF. The J gene is TRBJ1-6, the V gene TRBV25-1; D is unresolved. The V and J ends lost 2 bases and 14 bases respectively, with 16 bases between them. Germline values: CDR1 MGHDK, CDR2 SYGVNS. CDR3 length: 14 residues.

The chain employs TRBV5-4 and TRBJ1-4; D might be TRBD1 (6 bases). Trimming stripped 4 bases from V and 3 bases from J, with 13 bases between. The CDR3 has 15 residues. Germline lookup yields CDR1 SGHNT and CDR2 YYREEE (reference sequence). The CDR3 DNA reads as TGTGCCAGCAGCAGAGACAGGTCATCTAATGAAAAACTGTTTTTT. Its protein product is CASSRDRSSNEKLFF.

Only one count was recorded for this clone. The V and J genes are TRBV6-1 and TRBJ1-5, with a possible D match to TRBD1 (6 bases). Germline V gives CDR1 MNHNS, CDR2 SASEGT. This CDR3 is built from 14 residues. V was clipped by 3 bases and J by 4 bases, with 10 bases between them. The CDR3 protein is CASSDRGPNQPQHF. CDR3 sequence (DNA): TGTGCCAGCAGTGACAGGGGTCCGAATCAGCCCCAGCATTTT.

The rearrangement joins TRBV6-5 to TRBJ1-4; 11 bases are shared with TRBD1. There are 15 residues in the CDR3. Trimming cost V 7 bases and J 3 bases; bases outside gene matches: 4. CDR1 is MNHEY and CDR2 is SVGAGI in the germline V gene. CDR3 nucleotide sequence: TGTGCCAGCAAGAGGACAGGGGGCTCTAATGAAAAACTGTTTTTT. The encoded protein is CASKRTGGSNEKLFF.

The chain carries TRBV25-1 and TRBJ2-3, with D hard to call. V was cut by 2 bases and J by 4 bases, with 10 bases left in between. Germline lookup yields CDR1 MGHDK and CDR2 SYGVNS. The CDR3 covers 14 residues. The CDR3: CASSEMVVPDTQYF. In DNA, the CDR3 is TGTGCCAGCAGTGAAATGGTAGTCCCAGATACGCAGTATTTT.

The DNA of the CDR3 is TGTGCCAGTAGTACCCAGGCTATTAGCTCCTACGAGCAGTACTTC. This codes for CASSTQAISSYEQYF. The chain joins TRBV19 to TRBJ2-7; D ambiguous. The V end lost 4 bases, the J end lost 0 bases, and 13 bases lay between the germline ends. This CDR3 is built from 15 residues. Germline values: CDR1 LNHDA, CDR2 SQIVND (reference sequence).

This clone was seen a single time. The chain links TRBV6-5 to TRBJ2-1; D unresolved. The V gene's germline CDR1 is MNHEY and CDR2 SVGAGI. The V end lost 6 bases, the J end lost 0 bases, and 12 bases lay between the germline ends. The CDR3 has 15 residues. The CDR3 loop reads CASRFTENSYNEQFF. The CDR3 nucleotides are TGTGCCAGCAGATTCACAGAGAACTCCTACAATGAGCAGTTCTTC.

This clone was seen a few times. The rearrangement uses TRBV19 and TRBJ1-5, with TRBD1 identical over 10 bases. J lost 6 bases, V lost 4 bases, and 6 bases had no gene match. The CDR3 runs to 15 residues. Germline CDR1 LNHDA, CDR2 SQIVND (reference sequence). CDR3 DNA sequence: TGTGCCAGTAGTACGACAGGGGGCGCGGGTCAGCCCCAGCATTTT. This translates into CASSTTGGAGQPQHF.

DNA of the CDR3: TGTGCCTGGAGTGTATGGGGCCACACCATATATTTT. Amino acid sequence: CAWSVWGHTIYF. The V call is TRBV30, the J call TRBJ1-3; perhaps TRBD1 as D (5 bases). CDR1 and CDR2 (germline): GTSNPN, SVGIG (reference sequence). The CDR3 sequence is 12 residues long. V was clipped by 0 bases and J by 8 bases, with 8 bases between them. The variable domain in full, with the rest retrieved from reference TRBV30 and TRBJ1-3, is SQTIHQWPATLVQPVGSPLSLECTVEGTSNPNLYWYRQAAGRGLQLLFYSVGIGQISSEVPQNLSASRPQDRQFILSSKKLLLSDSGFYLCAWSVWGHTIYFGEGSWLTVV.